This T cell receptor beta chain was identified in a study of immune aging and cytomegalovirus after organ transplant (dated by TCRdb to 2020 to 2023). General notes on the study: Every transplant recipient was given three-drug immunosuppression consisting of prednisone, tacrolimus, and mycophenolate.

Concerning this clonotype: The antigen it binds to is not known. No much larger clonotype is one base removed from it; base qualities were not supplied.

The time point label of this sample denotes: five sample-tagged time points from pre-transplant (day -1) to day 368 post-transplant, pooled. Thawed PBMC were stimulated for over 10 hours with a CMV IE-1 overlapping peptide library without transport inhibitors. Thawed cells were rested overnight and then stimulated in R10 medium with CD28/CD49d costimulation. The IE-1 peptide library was made up of 15-amino-acid peptides, each overlapping by 11 amino acids. Each time point was barcoded using BD Single-Cell Multiplexing Kit Sample Tags, after which the barcoded samples were pooled and stained with oligo-conjugated anti-CD45RA plus sorting antibodies. A BD FACSAria III was used to sort CMV-responsive CD8+CD137+ and CD4+CD154+ T cells at 4-way purity. Blood samples were drawn into EDTA vacutainers and processed by Ficoll gradient within 1-24 hours. CDR1 and CDR2, looked up from the germline V gene, are MNHEY and SVGEGT. The junction carries 12 bases between V and J, which are trimmed by 0 bases and 4 bases respectively. The CDR3 sequence holds 15 residues, the cysteine and phenylalanine included. Of all the DNA, just the CDR3 is kept, 45 bases in frame from base 1.

The library was generated by single-cell sequencing. The sample was run on an Illumina NovaSeq 6000. The BD Rhapsody Targeted mRNA and AbSeq Reagent Kit, in a microwell format, was used for cell capture and library preparation. The libraries included TCR, sample tags, AbSeq, and targeted mRNA drawn from the Human T-Cell Expression Panel together with custom TOX and TOX2 primers. Libraries were sequenced on an Illumina NovaSeq. Processing in the source paper ran as follows. The analysis covered 10468 cells in total, of which about 7,300 were CD8 T cells and approximately 4,500 were CD8 T cells with an identifiable TCR CDR3. On the Seven Bridges Genomics platform, raw data were run through the BD Rhapsody Targeted Analysis Pipeline with V(D)J processing. Quality control, Sample Tag demultiplexing with Lex-BDSMK, clone identification with VDJ Explorer, and Seurat clustering were performed in SeqGeq 1.6.0. Clones comprising <1% of CD8 T cells were considered non-expanded; clones comprising >2.5% of the sample were considered clonal expansions. TCRdb cleaned the public reads at Q25 with fastp, built clones with MiXCR and kept in-frame beta chains. Identical CDR3 proteins give one entry, which carries the most common genes and DNA. Clone size and V and J calls follow TCRdb, not the original study. The sample table records about 20,000 distinct CDR3 sequences; more than 35% of these occur just once. The top ten clones comprise 20% to 30% of the sample.

Study-wide findings and limitations: Large clones contained a higher proportion of TEMRA cells, and the seven largest clones (over 1,700 cells) acquired aged and TEMRA cells while losing TCM cells. Since the sequencing data did not include a CD57 measurement, a conservative gene-based definition of aging was used in its place. Aged-phenotype cells increased post-transplant regardless of clone size, earlier in large clones (days 200-264) than small clones, following viremia.

Sequenced here: CMV peptide-activated CD4+ and CD8+ T cells sorted from blood, sampled at five time points, pooled. The sample's cell subset or site, from its label and the paper: sorted CD8+CD137+ and CD4+CD154+ T cells after around 12 h CMV IE-1 peptide stimulation. This TCR was sampled from a female donor who had a heart transplant and CMV viremia. The chain uses TRBV6-2 or TRBV6-3 and TRBJ2-5; tentative D gene TRBD2, with 5 bases matching. The nucleotide sequence is given as TGTGCCAGCAGTTACTCCGGGGTGGGTGGAGAGACCCAGTACTTC. It encodes CASSYSGVGGETQYF.